The 28 T cell receptor beta chains given below trace back to one sample, sequenced in a study of human T cells and chemical hapten exposure. Time point indicated: patch test 3, about 24 weeks after DPC sensitization. Treatment here: therapeutic diphenylcyclopropenone sensitization with weekly scalp DPC. In TCRdb, the RACE reads were re-called with MiXCR into one record per CDR3 protein. This sample has more than 150,000 distinct CDR3 sequences, with about 25% found just once. The specimen was whole blood, collected in connection with sensitization to the hapten diphenylcyclopropenone (DPC). The source of these receptors is a woman between 35 and 50 years old with alopecia areata. Some clones in this sample may be carry-over from other donors' samples.

In this sample, this clonotype turned up many times. This chain joins TRBV28 and TRBJ2-6, with D unresolved. The germline V and J ends were trimmed by 1 base and 1 base, with 5 bases remaining between them. This CDR3 is 15 amino acids long. Germline V gene sequence: CDR1 MDHEN, CDR2 SYDVKM. The DNA for the CDR3 is TGTGCCAGCAGTTTATCAGAGTCTGGGGCCAACGTCCTGACTTTC. Translated, it gives CASSLSESGANVLTF.

CDR3 nucleotides: TGTGCCAGCAGTTTATCTACTTACAATGAGCAGTTCTTC. Residues: CASSLSTYNEQFF. V and J are TRBV27 and TRBJ2-1, with D hard to call. CDR1 is MNHEY, CDR2 SMNVEV, per germline (reference sequence). CDR3 length: 13 residues. Trimming left V 0 bases short and J 4 bases short, with 4 bases between.

J is TRBJ2-5 and V is TRBV4-2, with 7 nucleotides matching TRBD2. From germline, CDR1 is LGHNA and CDR2 YNFKEQ. This CDR3 has 12 amino acids. With 0 bases clipped from V and 9 bases from J, the junction kept 1 base outside the gene matches. CDR3 DNA: TGTGCCAGCAGCCAAGATCGGGGGGCCCAGTACTTC. Protein: CASSQDRGAQYF.

This chain links TRBV29-1 with TRBJ2-1, with TRBD2 matching over 7 bases. The V segment lost 3 bases and the J segment 4 bases; nucleotides outside the gene matches: 9. Germline lookup yields CDR1 SQVTM and CDR2 ANQGSEA. This CDR3 is built from 15 residues. CDR3: CSVDRGGSGYNEQFF. The CDR3 DNA sequence: TGCAGCGTTGATCGGGGCGGGAGCGGGTACAATGAGCAGTTCTTC.

This clonotype was seen a few times. The chain uses TRBV5-1 and TRBJ1-3; perhaps TRBD1 as D (6 bases). Trimming left V 3 bases short and J 2 bases short, with 9 bases between. The CDR3 extends over 14 amino acids. Germline CDR1 SGHRS, CDR2 YFSETQ. Here the CDR3 reads CASSSGEAGNTIYF. CDR3 DNA sequence: TGCGCCAGCAGCTCAGGGGAGGCTGGAAACACCATATATTTT.

The V call is TRBV20-1, the J call TRBJ2-7, with a weak D call TRBD1 (6 bases). Germline assignment: CDR1 DFQATT and CDR2 SNEGSKA (reference sequence). This CDR3 has 12 amino acids. The V and J ends lost 6 bases and 3 bases respectively, with 12 bases between them. The CDR3 loop is CSAAVQGYEQYF. The CDR3 bases are TGCAGTGCCGCCGTACAGGGCTACGAGCAGTACTTC.

The chain combines TRBV29-1 with TRBJ2-5; D is ambiguous. CDR3 size: 12 residues. In germline, CDR1 is SQVTM, CDR2 ANQGSEA. V was cut by 4 bases and J by 1 base, with 7 bases left in between. The CDR3 region is CSVAQLQETQYF. CDR3 bases: TGCAGCGTTGCACAGCTCCAAGAGACCCAGTACTTC. Full variable domain (missing parts from reference TRBV29-1 and TRBJ2-5): SAVISQKPSRDICQRGTSLTIQCQVDSQVTMMFWYRQQPGQSLTLIATANQGSEATYESGFVIDKFPISRPNLTFSTLTVSNMSPEDSSIYLCSVAQLQETQYFGPGTRLLVL.

This clonotype was detected only a few times. This chain joins TRBV19 and TRBJ1-5; TRBD1 is a possible D gene (5 bases). V lost 3 bases and J lost 6, with 12 bases in between. Germline-derived CDR1 and CDR2 are LNHDA and SQIVND (reference sequence). This CDR3 spans 14 amino acids. DNA for the CDR3: TGTGCCAGTAGTATGGCCCAGGGAAGTCAGCCCCAGCATTTT. Encoded protein: CASSMAQGSQPQHF.

The chain is built from TRBV9 and TRBJ2-2; no clear D gene. Germline V CDR1 and CDR2: SGDLS, YYNGEE. V was shortened by 2 bases and J by 7 bases, with 9 bases between the two germline ends. The CDR3 is made up of 13 amino acids. Here the CDR3 DNA reads TGTGCCAGCAGCGTCACTACCAACGGGGAGCTGTTTTTT. Amino acid sequence: CASSVTTNGELFF.

The V gene is TRBV6-5, the J gene TRBJ2-3; D remains ambiguous. Trimming shortened V by 2 bases and J by 5 bases, and 8 bases separated the two germline ends. The CDR3 loop spans 13 amino acids. CDR1 MNHEY and CDR2 SVGAGI come from the germline V gene. The CDR3 reads CASSYGVRDTQYF. In nucleotides, the CDR3 is TGTGCCAGCAGTTACGGGGTCAGAGATACGCAGTATTTT.

This clonotype was found a few times. V usage is TRBV5-1 and J usage is TRBJ1-3; 7 bases align to TRBD1. The J segment lost 0 bases and the V segment lost 4 bases, leaving 4 bases of the junction unmatched. Germline V gene lookup returns CDR1 SGHRS and CDR2 YFSETQ. The CDR3 sequence is 15 residues long. This chain's CDR3 is CASSGGTASGNTIYF. For the CDR3, the DNA is TGCGCCAGCAGCGGAGGGACAGCCTCTGGAAACACCATATATTTT. Based on the CDR3 plus reference TRBV5-1 and TRBJ1-3, the full variable domain is KAGVTQTPRYLIKTRGQQVTLSCSPISGHRSVSWYQQTPGQGLQFLFEYFSETQRNKGNFPGRFSGRQFSNSRSEMNVSTLELGDSALYLCASSGGTASGNTIYFGEGSWLTVV.

There are a few counts of this clonotype. The V gene is TRBV7-2, the J gene TRBJ2-3, with D hard to call. Germline V lookup: CDR1 SGHTA, CDR2 FQGNSA. V was cut by 1 base and J by 7 bases, with 6 bases left in between. CDR3 size: 12 residues. Written as DNA, the CDR3 is TGTGCCAGCAGCTTAGAAGCGAATACGCAGTATTTT. It encodes CASSLEANTQYF.

This clonotype was seen a few times. The chain joins TRBV12-3 or TRBV12-4 to TRBJ2-7, with 8 bases lining up with TRBD1. This CDR3 is built from 14 residues. V lost 5 bases to trimming and J lost 5 bases; unmatched junction nucleotides: 8. CDR3 nucleotides: TGTGCCAGCAGTAAAGGGACAGGCGGCCACGAGCAGTACTTC. Translation gives CASSKGTGGHEQYF.

The rearrangement joins TRBV7-9 to TRBJ2-3; tentatively, D is TRBD2 (6 bases). The V end lost 7 bases, the J end lost 4 bases, and 15 bases lay between the germline ends. The CDR3 sequence is 14 residues long. Germline CDR1 reads SEHNR; CDR2 reads FQNEAQ (reference sequence). The CDR3 bases are TGTGCCAGCAACTTGAAGACTAGTCCAGATACGCAGTATTTT. Residues: CASNLKTSPDTQYF.

This clonotype showed up just a few times. The chain employs TRBV11-1 and TRBJ2-3; the D gene is possibly TRBD2 (6 bases). The ends were cut back, 5 bases at V and 0 bases at J, with 12 bases in the middle. The germline V gene encodes CDR1 SGHAT and CDR2 FQDESV (reference sequence). The CDR3 spans 15 residues. The CDR3 nucleotides are TGTGCCAGCAGCCCGGGACTGTCCAGCACAGATACGCAGTATTTT. This encodes CASSPGLSSTDTQYF.

This chain links TRBV5-5 with TRBJ1-3; no reliable D call. V was cut by 2 bases and J by 0 bases, with 9 bases left in between. The CDR3 contains 15 residues. From germline, CDR1 is SGHKS and CDR2 YYEKEE (reference sequence). In DNA form, the CDR3 reads TGTGCCAGCAGCTTCTTCAGTCTCTCTGGAAACACCATATATTTT. This encodes CASSFFSLSGNTIYF.

This clonotype was picked up a small number of times. This chain joins TRBV14 and TRBJ2-7; TRBD1 matches at 11 bases. The CDR3 is 14 amino acids. CDR1 and CDR2 (germline): SGHDN, FVKESK. With V trimmed by 4 bases and J by 5 bases, 4 bases remained unmatched. The CDR3: CASSPWDRGNEQYF. The DNA for the CDR3 is TGTGCCAGCAGCCCTTGGGACAGGGGGAACGAGCAGTACTTC.

The chain is built from TRBV11-2 and TRBJ2-2; no clear D gene. The CDR3 sequence is 13 residues long. V shed 6 bases and J shed 6 bases, with 11 bases lying between them. Germline-derived CDR1 and CDR2 are SGHAT and FQNNGV. The CDR3 here is CASSLIPPGELFF. In DNA form, the CDR3 reads TGTGCCAGCAGTCTGATCCCTCCCGGGGAGCTGTTTTTT.

There are a few counts of this clonotype. The V gene is TRBV15, the J gene TRBJ2-3; 7 nucleotides line up with TRBD2. CDR1 is LNHNV, CDR2 YYDKDF, per germline (reference sequence). J was trimmed by 4 bases and V by 2 bases; bases with no gene match: 6. This CDR3 region has 15 residues. For the CDR3, the DNA is TGTGCCACCAGCAGAAGACGGACTAGAGCAGATACGCAGTATTTT. This gives the protein CATSRRRTRADTQYF.

A few counts support this clonotype. The chain is built from TRBV6-6 and TRBJ2-7; the match to TRBD1 covers 12 bases. Trimming at V came to 7 bases and at J to 4 bases, leaving 8 bases not matched to a gene. From germline, CDR1 is MNHNY and CDR2 SVGAGI (reference sequence). The CDR3 contains 15 residues. The CDR3 region has the DNA TGTGCCAGCATTAAACCGGGACAGGGGGCTTACGAGCAGTACTTC. Translating it yields CASIKPGQGAYEQYF.

Details on this clonotype: A much larger clone lies one base from this, so it may be a read error. The chain is built from TRBV12-3 or TRBV12-4 and TRBJ2-1; D gene unclear. V lost 2 bases, J lost 8 bases, and 4 bases lay in between. The CDR3 spans 11 residues. This CDR3 reads CASSLYDEQFF. In DNA, the CDR3 is TGTGCCAGCAGTTTATACGATGAGCAGTTCTTC.

The rearrangement links TRBV7-2 to TRBJ2-7, with 14 nucleotides matching TRBD2. In germline, CDR1 is SGHTA, CDR2 FQGNSA. The CDR3 has 17 amino acids. J was trimmed by 3 bases and V by 2 bases; bases with no gene match: 6. The CDR3 protein is CASSLYGTSGSLYEQYF. CDR3 DNA: TGTGCCAGCAGCTTATATGGGACTAGCGGGAGCCTCTACGAGCAGTACTTC.

This chain connects TRBV29-1 to TRBJ2-7; either TRBD1 or TRBD2 may fit D (5 bases each). The V end lost 7 bases, the J end lost 7 bases, and 23 bases lay between the germline ends. The CDR3 sequence is 14 residues long. Per the germline V gene, CDR1 is SQVTM and CDR2 is ANQGSEA. The CDR3 loop reads CSAHGGPPGWEQYF. The CDR3 region has the DNA TGCAGCGCACATGGGGGACCCCCGGGATGGGAGCAGTACTTC.

This clonotype was picked up many times. At one of its ends the junction is not consistent with the germline gene, which may arise from a read error. V and J are TRBV27 and TRBJ2-2; the D is unclear. CDR3 length: 12 residues. Germline V CDR1 and CDR2: MNHEY, SMNVEV (reference sequence). The CDR3 DNA follows: TGTGCCAGCAGCTTATACACCGGGGAGCTGTTTTTT. This gives the protein CASSLYTGELFF.

The chain links TRBV4-3 to TRBJ2-7, with 11 bases matching TRBD1. The CDR3 is 15 residues long. Trimming took 4 bases from V and 8 from J; bases not matched to a gene: 10. The V gene's germline CDR1 is LGHNA and CDR2 YSLEER. The CDR3 coding sequence is TGCGCCAGCAGCCTTACTGGACAGGGGGCTACGAAGCAGTACTTC. It encodes CASSLTGQGATKQYF.

For this clonotype: The junction departs from germline at one end; a sequencing error may be responsible. This chain connects TRBV20-1 to TRBJ2-1; TRBD2 matches at 14 bases. Germline CDR1 DFQATT, CDR2 SNEGSKA (reference sequence). The CDR3 has 14 residues. The CDR3 sequence is CSASAGTSGSGNVF. The CDR3, as DNA: TGCAGTGCTAGTGCCGGGACTAGCGGGAGTGGTAACGTCTTC.

V usage is TRBV5-1 and J usage is TRBJ1-1; D not certain. The germline gives CDR1 SGHRS, CDR2 YFSETQ. Trimming shortened V by 3 bases and J by 0 bases, and 15 bases separated the two germline ends. The CDR3 is 16 residues long. The CDR3 bases are TGCGCCAGCAGCTCCCTTGGGATGCACATGAACACTGAAGCTTTCTTT. Protein product: CASSSLGMHMNTEAFF.

The chain couples TRBV29-1 to TRBJ1-1; D gene ambiguous. V lost 7 bases and J 4 bases, leaving 16 bases between the germline ends. The CDR3 runs to 13 residues. Per the germline V gene, CDR1 is SQVTM and CDR2 is ANQGSEA. CDR3 DNA sequence: TGCAGCGCCGGTGGTAAGAGTGGCACTGAAGCTTTCTTT. Its translation: CSAGGKSGTEAFF.